This T cell receptor beta chain was identified in a study of T cells after yellow fever vaccination. The study's findings and limits: The presence of abundant clonotypes contaminating from the bulk population was possible in FACS-sorted repertoires.

Regarding this clonotype: As yet, its antigen is unknown.

Germline loops: CDR1 KGHDR, CDR2 SFDVKD. J was trimmed by 4 bases and V by 8 bases; bases with no gene match: 6. The CDR3 extends over 14 amino acids. Researchers made TCR cDNA using 5'RACE template switching, and this step added a universal primer site and UMIs. TCRdb re-analysed the 5' RACE reads in MiXCR, keeping a single row per CDR3 protein. The data show some 560,000 distinct CDR3 sequences, roughly 17% seen once. The source of this sequence is a man aged 18 to 35 who received the YFV17D yellow fever vaccine. The V and J genes are TRBV24-1 and TRBJ2-2; 7 nucleotides match TRBD1. Sequenced here: PBMCs, sampled about 5 days after the first yellow fever vaccination. The CDR3 DNA reads as TGTGCCACCACGCCGGGACAGAGCACCGGGGAGCTGTTTTTT. Protein: CATTPGQSTGELFF.